The 32 T cell receptor beta chains below come from one sample, sequenced in a study of T-cell reconstitution after alpha-beta-depleted transplantation in children. Construction of the TCRbeta library involved unique molecular identifiers. TCRdb reanalysed the PCR reads using MiXCR and keeps one entry per CDR3 protein. This repertoire shows some 550,000 distinct CDR3 sequences, more than 20% found once; its top ten account for around 14%. Source: PBMCs, mostly from graft donor cells, taken 360 days after TCRalphabeta/CD19-depleted stem cell transplant. The receptors stem from a boy younger than two who had a stem cell transplant for acute myeloid leukemia, so the T cells may come from the graft donor.

This clonotype occurred many times. The CDR3 sequence: CSVATAEAFF. In nucleotides, the CDR3 is TGCAGCGTTGCGACGGCGGAAGCTTTCTTT. V is TRBV29-1 and J is TRBJ1-1; no clear D gene. There are 10 residues in the CDR3. CDR1 and CDR2 from the germline V gene are SQVTM and ANQGSEA. Trimming removed 4 bases from V and 8 bases from J, with 8 bases in between.

For this clonotype: A read error may be the cause here, since a much bigger clone is one base away. The rearrangement uses TRBV7-8 and TRBJ2-2; D is possibly TRBD2 (6 bases). Germline lookup yields CDR1 SGHVS and CDR2 FQNEAQ. This CDR3 has 15 residues. Written as DNA, the CDR3 is TGTGCCAGCAGCTCGGGACTTGCGAACACCGGGGGGCTGTTTTTT. The encoded protein is CASSSGLANTGGLFF.

The chain couples TRBV4-3 to TRBJ2-3; weak D call: TRBD1 (6 bases). The CDR3 consists of 19 residues. CDR1 is LGHNA and CDR2 is YSLEER in the germline V gene. Trimming shortened V by 0 bases and J by 0 bases, and 19 bases separated the two germline ends. The CDR3 sequence: CASSQDILARGSSTDTQYF. The CDR3, as DNA: TGCGCCAGCAGCCAAGATATCTTGGCAAGGGGGTCTAGCACAGATACGCAGTATTTT.

The chain employs TRBV24-1 and TRBJ2-1; maybe TRBD1 (5 bases). Per germline, CDR1 KGHDR and CDR2 SFDVKD. The CDR3 runs to 14 residues. V was pared by 9 bases and J by 0 bases, with 11 bases between. The CDR3 loop reads CATGQKSSYNEQFF. CDR3 bases: TGTGCCACCGGACAAAAGAGCTCCTACAATGAGCAGTTCTTC.

This clonotype has only a few counts. The chain carries TRBV9 and TRBJ2-3; TRBD2 matches 8 bases. J was trimmed by 5 bases and V by 0 bases; bases with no gene match: 11. Per the germline V gene, CDR1 is SGDLS and CDR2 is YYNGEE. The CDR3 extends over 17 amino acids. The CDR3 DNA follows: TGTGCCAGCAGCGTAGGTGGCGGGGGGACCGCACTAGATACGCAGTATTTT. Translation: CASSVGGGGTALDTQYF. Looking up the rest from reference TRBV9 and TRBJ2-3 gives the full variable domain: DSGVTQTPKHLITATGQRVTLRCSPRSGDLSVYWYQQSLDQGLQFLIQYYNGEERAKGNILERFSAQQFPDLHSELNLSSLELGDSALYFCASSVGGGGTALDTQYFGPGTRLTVL.

The rearrangement links TRBV20-1 to TRBJ2-7, with 7 positions matching TRBD2. Germline V gives CDR1 DFQATT, CDR2 SNEGSKA (reference sequence). The CDR3 length is 15 residues. V trimming: 1 base; J trimming: 3 bases; junction bases outside the gene matches: 9. This CDR3 is CSARAPWGGNYEQYV. CDR3 in DNA: TGCAGTGCTAGAGCCCCCTGGGGGGGGAACTACGAGCAGTACGTC.

This clonotype appeared a few times. This chain connects TRBV30 to TRBJ1-1; D uncertain. This CDR3 spans 11 amino acids. Germline CDR1 and CDR2: GTSNPN and SVGIG (reference sequence). The V end was cut by 1 base, the J end by 8 bases, with 8 bases between. CDR3 sequence: CAWSDVTEAFF. The CDR3 region has the DNA TGTGCCTGGAGTGACGTGACAGAAGCTTTCTTT. Full variable domain (outside the CDR3, taken from reference TRBV30 and TRBJ1-1): SQTIHQWPATLVQPVGSPLSLECTVEGTSNPNLYWYRQAAGRGLQLLFYSVGIGQISSEVPQNLSASRPQDRQFILSSKKLLLSDSGFYLCAWSDVTEAFFGQGTRLTVV.

On this clonotype itself: This sequence may be a read error, since a much larger clone differs from it by one base. The chain links TRBV20-1 to TRBJ2-7, with D maybe TRBD1 (6 bases). Between the trimmed V and J ends, which lost 3 bases and 5 bases, there was a span of 8 bases. CDR1 and CDR2 from the germline V gene are DFQATT and SNEGSKA (reference sequence). The length of the CDR3 is 11 residues. The CDR3 is CSASRGNEQYF. The CDR3 DNA follows: TGCAGTGCTAGCAGGGGAAACGAGCAGTACTTC.

This clonotype appeared many times. This sequence joins TRBV11-2 and TRBJ2-5, with D maybe TRBD2 (5 bases). Per the germline V gene, CDR1 is SGHAT and CDR2 is FQNNGV. V was cut by 5 bases and J by 4 bases, with 11 bases left in between. The CDR3 spans 13 residues. The DNA for the CDR3 is TGTGCCAGCAGCCAAACTAGGGCAGAGACCCAGTACTTC. It codes for CASSQTRAETQYF.

This clonotype showed up just once. V is TRBV4-2 and J is TRBJ1-5; D not certain. The ends were cut back, 1 base at V and 7 bases at J, with 11 bases in the middle. This CDR3 comprises 14 residues. Germline values: CDR1 LGHNA, CDR2 YNFKEQ. The CDR3 loop is CASSQVKRGQPQHF. CDR3 DNA: TGTGCCAGCAGCCAAGTTAAACGAGGCCAGCCCCAGCATTTT.

This clonotype came up once. The chain employs TRBV13 and TRBJ2-7; D is ambiguous. This CDR3 has 13 amino acids. CDR1 and CDR2 from the germline V gene are PRHDT and FYEKMQ (reference sequence). V was pared by 2 bases and J by 5 bases, with 10 bases between. For the CDR3, the DNA is TGTGCCAGCAGCTTATCCGACACCCACGAGCAGTACTTC. Protein product: CASSLSDTHEQYF.

The chain uses TRBV28 and TRBJ1-1, with TRBD1 identical over 8 bases. CDR3 length: 13 residues. V shed 5 bases and J 8 bases; nucleotides not matched to a gene: 7. Germline assignment: CDR1 MDHEN and CDR2 SYDVKM. The CDR3 DNA sequence: TGTGCCAGCAGTCTTACAGGGGGTGAGGAAGCTTTCTTT. It codes for CASSLTGGEEAFF.

There are many counts of this clonotype. The chain employs TRBV27 and TRBJ2-3, with D hard to call. CDR3 length equals 13 residues. Germline values: CDR1 MNHEY, CDR2 SMNVEV (reference sequence). Trimming removed 7 bases from V and 2 bases from J, with 10 bases in between. This CDR3 is CASKPTDTDTQYF. The DNA of the CDR3 is TGTGCCAGCAAACCCACGGACACAGATACGCAGTATTTT.

In regard to this clonotype: Because the CDR3 is missing its conserved closing phenylalanine or tryptophan, this is likely a read error. The DNA is omitted, as the CDR3 cannot be located on it reliably, and the CDR3 follows TCRdb's listing. The CDR3 here is CASSLSHLPGQGL. The V call is TRBV7-6, the J call TRBJ2-7; the table's D call TRBD1 went unverified against the DNA. Both ends counted, the CDR3 spans 13 residues. Germline CDR1 SGHVS, CDR2 FNYEAQ.

This clonotype occurred once. The V call is TRBV14, the J call TRBJ1-2; 7 nucleotides align to TRBD1. Germline CDR1 reads SGHDN; CDR2 reads FVKESK. The ends lost 1 base at V and 4 bases at J; junction bases unmatched: 12. This CDR3 is built from 17 residues. CDR3 amino acids: CASSQGRPGGFGYGYTF. The CDR3 DNA follows: TGTGCCAGCAGCCAAGGTCGTCCAGGGGGTTTCGGCTATGGCTACACCTTC.

This clonotype was observed at least ten times. The V gene is TRBV12-3 or TRBV12-4, the J gene TRBJ2-3; perhaps D is TRBD1 or TRBD2 (5 bases each). Deletions cut 1 base from V and 5 bases from J, with 13 bases between. CDR3 length equals 15 residues. CDR3 region: CASSLGREYGDTQYF. The CDR3 region has the DNA TGTGCCAGCAGTTTAGGCAGGGAGTATGGAGATACGCAGTATTTT.

The rearrangement uses TRBV28 and TRBJ2-7, with 10 nucleotides matching TRBD1. The CDR3 is 15 amino acids. Germline CDR1 reads MDHEN; CDR2 reads SYDVKM. V trimming: 5 bases; J trimming: 5 bases; junction bases outside the gene matches: 9. This chain's CDR3 is CASSQPGTGDHEQYV. The CDR3 nucleotides read TGTGCCAGCAGTCAGCCGGGGACAGGGGACCACGAGCAGTACGTC.

The V gene is TRBV20-1, the J gene TRBJ1-2, with unresolved D. CDR3 length equals 11 residues. V lost 4 bases and J lost 8, with 11 bases in between. Per the germline V gene, CDR1 is DFQATT and CDR2 is SNEGSKA (reference sequence). CDR3 region: CSANTLGGYTF. In nucleotides, the CDR3 is TGCAGTGCTAACACTCTGGGAGGCTACACCTTC.

The V and J genes are TRBV28 and TRBJ2-7; perhaps D is TRBD1 or TRBD2 (5 bases each). From germline, CDR1 is MDHEN and CDR2 SYDVKM. V shed 3 bases and J shed 2 bases, with 14 bases lying between them. The CDR3 totals 15 residues. The CDR3 loop reads CASSFSWQGPYEQYF. CDR3 DNA: TGTGCCAGCAGTTTTAGTTGGCAGGGACCCTACGAGCAGTACTTC. The complete variable domain, with remaining parts taken from reference TRBV28 and TRBJ2-7, reads DVKVTQSSRYLVKRTGEKVFLECVQDMDHENMFWYRQDPGLGLRLIYFSYDVKMKEKGDIPEGYSVSREKKERFSLILESASTNQTSMYLCASSFSWQGPYEQYFGPGTRLTVT.

A few counts support this clonotype. The V and J genes are TRBV7-9 and TRBJ1-2; 8 bases line up with TRBD1. V lost 5 bases to trimming and J lost 0 bases; unmatched junction nucleotides: 8. The CDR3 covers 16 residues. The germline V gene has CDR1 SEHNR and CDR2 FQNEAQ (reference sequence). CDR3 loop: CASSPPTGGANYGYTF. CDR3 in DNA: TGTGCCAGCAGCCCCCCCACAGGGGGGGCTAACTATGGCTACACCTTC.

This clonotype came up a few times. The rearrangement joins TRBV7-2 to TRBJ2-1; 8 bases align to TRBD2. CDR1 and CDR2 (germline): SGHTA, FQGNSA. CDR3 length: 16 amino acids. V lost 0 bases and J lost 5; bases outside the gene matches: 6. DNA for the CDR3: TGTGCCAGCAGCTTAGCCGGGAGGGGCCGGAACAATGAGCAGTTCTTC. Translating gives CASSLAGRGRNNEQFF.

This clonotype was observed a handful of times. V is TRBV7-3 and J is TRBJ2-1; D is possibly TRBD1 (6 bases). Deletions cut 1 base from V and 7 bases from J, with 14 bases between. The CDR3 is 15 residues long. Germline values: CDR1 SGHTA, CDR2 FQGTGA. The CDR3: CASSLNWGPRNEQFF. The DNA for the CDR3 is TGTGCCAGCAGCTTAAACTGGGGGCCGAGGAATGAGCAGTTCTTC.

CDR3 sequence reads: CASTSRWGHGELFF. The CDR3 DNA is TGTGCCAGCACCTCAAGGTGGGGGCACGGGGAGCTGTTTTTT. This sequence joins TRBV25-1 and TRBJ2-2; tentative D call: TRBD1 (6 bases). CDR3 length equals 14 residues. Germline values: CDR1 MGHDK, CDR2 SYGVNS. V was pared by 7 bases and J by 7 bases, with 16 bases between. The full variable domain, in which reference TRBV25-1 and TRBJ2-2 provide the parts outside the CDR3, is EADIYQTPRYLVIGTGKKITLECSQTMGHDKMYWYQQDPGMELHLIHYSYGVNSTEKGDLSSESTVSRIRTEHFPLTLESARPSHTSQYLCASTSRWGHGELFFGEGSRLTVL.

This clonotype was counted a few times. The V call is TRBV12-3 or TRBV12-4, the J call TRBJ1-1; D is possibly TRBD1 (5 bases). This CDR3 spans 14 amino acids. V lost 7 bases to trimming and J lost 6 bases, with 18 bases between them. The CDR3 here is CASTLAGLASEAFF. The CDR3 bases are TGTGCCAGCACCCTGGCAGGGCTGGCATCTGAAGCTTTCTTT.

This clonotype was counted only a few times. The rearrangement links TRBV20-1 to TRBJ2-1, with 8 bases lining up with TRBD2. The germline V gene has CDR1 DFQATT and CDR2 SNEGSKA (reference sequence). Trimming at V came to 6 bases and at J to 0 bases, leaving 7 bases not matched to a gene. This CDR3 contains 15 residues. The chain's CDR3 is CSATGGGVSYNEQFF. CDR3 sequence (DNA): TGCAGTGCCACGGGAGGGGGAGTCTCCTACAATGAGCAGTTCTTC.

At least ten counts were recorded for this clonotype. The chain has TRBV12-3 or TRBV12-4 and TRBJ1-3, with 7 positions matching TRBD1. Unmatched junction bases numbered 6, after V lost 7 bases and J lost 0 bases. The CDR3 consists of 15 residues. The CDR3 reads CASTPTGSSGNTIYF. For the CDR3, the DNA is TGTGCCAGCACCCCGACAGGGAGCTCTGGAAACACCATATATTTT.

The chain links TRBV20-1 to TRBJ2-7; 8 bases align to TRBD2. Looked up from germline, CDR1 is DFQATT and CDR2 is SNEGSKA (reference sequence). The V and J ends lost 3 bases and 2 bases, in that order; junction bases with no gene match: 3. The length of the CDR3 is 13 residues. The CDR3 DNA sequence: TGCAGTGCTAGGGCGGGGGGCGCCTACGAGCAGTACTTC. Amino acids: CSARAGGAYEQYF.

The chain recombines TRBV10-3 with TRBJ1-5; 9 nucleotides align to TRBD1. Germline V gene lookup returns CDR1 ENHRY and CDR2 SYGVKD. Unmatched junction bases numbered 4, after V lost 10 bases and J lost 0 bases. The CDR3 loop spans 14 amino acids. The CDR3 here is CATRDRDSNQPQHF. Written as DNA, the CDR3 is TGTGCCACCCGGGACAGGGATAGCAATCAGCCCCAGCATTTT.

This sequence joins TRBV20-1 and TRBJ2-1, with TRBD2 identical over 10 bases. This CDR3 spans 12 amino acids. The V gene's germline CDR1 is DFQATT and CDR2 SNEGSKA (reference sequence). Losses at the gene ends were 2 bases for V and 16 bases for J; bases not matched to a gene: 8. CDR3 region: CSARSSGGVSFF. In nucleotides, the CDR3 is TGCAGTGCTAGATCGAGCGGGGGGGTGTCATTCTTC.

This clonotype appeared many times. The chain has TRBV29-1 and TRBJ2-3; 11 bases agree with TRBD1. From germline, CDR1 is SQVTM and CDR2 ANQGSEA. This CDR3 spans 14 amino acids. V dropped 6 bases and J dropped 5; count of bases not matched to a gene: 7. Written as DNA, the CDR3 is TGCAGCGTGCCGGACAGGGGGCAGCAAGATACGCAGTATTTT. This gives the protein CSVPDRGQQDTQYF.

In its sample, this clonotype was seen many times. At one of its ends the junction is not consistent with the germline gene, which may arise from a read error. In DNA, the CDR3 is TGTGCCAGCAGAGAAGGGGAGACCCAGTACTTC. The encoded protein is CASREGETQYF. The chain combines TRBV5-1 with TRBJ2-5; D is ambiguous. Germline CDR1 is SGHRS and CDR2 is YFSETQ. This CDR3 contains 11 residues. Drawing the rest from reference TRBV5-1 and TRBJ2-5, the complete variable domain is KAGVTQTPRYLIKTRGQQVTLSCSPISGHRSVSWYQQTPGQGLQFLFEYFSETQRNKGNFPGRFSGRQFSNSRSEMNVSTLELGDSALYLCASREGETQYFGPGTRLLVL.

This sequence joins TRBV20-1 and TRBJ2-7, with 9 bases that match TRBD1. V lost 4 bases, J lost 3 bases, and 13 bases stayed unmatched. This CDR3 contains 16 residues. Per the germline V gene, CDR1 is DFQATT and CDR2 is SNEGSKA (reference sequence). In nucleotides, the CDR3 is TGCAGTGCTACACCTACCGGACAGGGGTCCTACTACGAGCAGTACTTC. Its translation is CSATPTGQGSYYEQYF.